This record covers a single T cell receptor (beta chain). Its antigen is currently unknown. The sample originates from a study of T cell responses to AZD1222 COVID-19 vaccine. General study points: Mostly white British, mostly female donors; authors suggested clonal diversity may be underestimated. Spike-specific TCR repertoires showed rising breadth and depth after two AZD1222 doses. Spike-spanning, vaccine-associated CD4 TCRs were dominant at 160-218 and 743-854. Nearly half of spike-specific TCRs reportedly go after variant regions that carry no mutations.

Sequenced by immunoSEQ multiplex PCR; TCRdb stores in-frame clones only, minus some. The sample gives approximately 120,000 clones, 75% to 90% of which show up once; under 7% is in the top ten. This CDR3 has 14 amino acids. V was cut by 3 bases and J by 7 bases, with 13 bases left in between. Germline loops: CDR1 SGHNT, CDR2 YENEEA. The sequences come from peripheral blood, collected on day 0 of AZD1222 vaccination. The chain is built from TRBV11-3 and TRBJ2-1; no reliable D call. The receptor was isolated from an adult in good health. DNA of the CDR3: TGTGCCAGCAGCTTTGCGTCTAATGGGAATGAGCAGTTCTTC. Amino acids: CASSFASNGNEQFF.